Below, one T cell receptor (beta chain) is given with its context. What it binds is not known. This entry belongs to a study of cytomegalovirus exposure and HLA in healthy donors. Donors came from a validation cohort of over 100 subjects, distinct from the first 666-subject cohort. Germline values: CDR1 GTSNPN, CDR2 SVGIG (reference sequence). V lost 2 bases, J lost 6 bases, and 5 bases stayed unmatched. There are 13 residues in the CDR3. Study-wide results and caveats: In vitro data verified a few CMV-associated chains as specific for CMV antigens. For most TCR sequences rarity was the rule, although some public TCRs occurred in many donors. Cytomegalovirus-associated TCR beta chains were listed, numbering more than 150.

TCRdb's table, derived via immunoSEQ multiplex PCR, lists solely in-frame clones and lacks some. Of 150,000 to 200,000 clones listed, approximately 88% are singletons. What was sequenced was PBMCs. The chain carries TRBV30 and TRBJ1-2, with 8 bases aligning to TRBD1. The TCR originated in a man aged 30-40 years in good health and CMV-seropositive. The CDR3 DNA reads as TGTGCCTGGAGTTCTACAGGGGGACATGGCTACACCTTC. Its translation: CAWSSTGGHGYTF.